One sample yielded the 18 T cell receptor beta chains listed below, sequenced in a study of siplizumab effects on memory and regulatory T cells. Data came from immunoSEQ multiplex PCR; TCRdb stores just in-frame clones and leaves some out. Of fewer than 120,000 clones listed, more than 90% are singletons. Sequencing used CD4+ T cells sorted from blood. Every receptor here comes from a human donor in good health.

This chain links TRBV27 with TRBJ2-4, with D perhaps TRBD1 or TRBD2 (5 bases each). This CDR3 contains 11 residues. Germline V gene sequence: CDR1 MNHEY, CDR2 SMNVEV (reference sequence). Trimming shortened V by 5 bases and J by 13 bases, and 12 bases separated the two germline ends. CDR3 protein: CASSRPGPQYF. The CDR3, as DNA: TGTGCCAGCAGTCGTCCGGGGCCGCAGTACTTC.

This CDR3 reads CASSLPEVSSYEQYF. CDR3 nucleotide sequence: TGTGCCAGCAGCTTACCAGAGGTAAGCTCCTACGAGCAGTACTTC. The genes are TRBV11-2 and TRBJ2-7, with D unclear. V was pared by 2 bases and J by 0 bases, with 11 bases between. Germline V lookup: CDR1 SGHAT, CDR2 FQNNGV. The CDR3 length is 15 residues.

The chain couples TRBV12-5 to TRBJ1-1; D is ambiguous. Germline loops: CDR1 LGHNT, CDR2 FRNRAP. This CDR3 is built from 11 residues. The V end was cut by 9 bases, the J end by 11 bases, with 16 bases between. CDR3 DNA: TGTGCTAGCGCCCTCAGTCCTCAGGCTTTCTTT. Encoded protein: CASALSPQAFF.

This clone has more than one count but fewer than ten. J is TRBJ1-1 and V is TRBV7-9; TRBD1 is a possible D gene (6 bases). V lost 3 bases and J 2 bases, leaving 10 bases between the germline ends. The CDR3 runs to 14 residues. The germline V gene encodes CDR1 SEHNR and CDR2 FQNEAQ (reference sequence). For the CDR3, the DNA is TGTGCCAGCAGCTTTGGGACATCAAACACTGAAGCTTTCTTT. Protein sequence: CASSFGTSNTEAFF.

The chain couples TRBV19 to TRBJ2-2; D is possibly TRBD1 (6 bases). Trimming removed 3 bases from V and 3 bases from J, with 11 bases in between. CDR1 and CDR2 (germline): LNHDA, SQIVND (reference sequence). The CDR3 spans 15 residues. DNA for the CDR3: TGTGCCAGTAGTATGGGGGACACATACACCGGGGAGCTGTTTTTT. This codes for CASSMGDTYTGELFF.

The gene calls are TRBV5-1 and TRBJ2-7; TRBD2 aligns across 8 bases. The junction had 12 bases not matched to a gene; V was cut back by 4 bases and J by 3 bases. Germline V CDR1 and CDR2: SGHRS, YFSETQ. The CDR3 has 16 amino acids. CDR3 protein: CASSPSSGGGDYEQYF. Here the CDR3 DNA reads TGCGCCAGCAGCCCATCTTCGGGAGGGGGAGACTACGAGCAGTACTTC.

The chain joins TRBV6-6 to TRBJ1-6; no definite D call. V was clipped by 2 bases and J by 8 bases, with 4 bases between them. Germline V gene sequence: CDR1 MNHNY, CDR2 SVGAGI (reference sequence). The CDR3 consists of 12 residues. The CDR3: CASSYRDSPLHF. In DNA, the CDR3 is TGTGCCAGCAGTTACAGGGATTCACCCCTCCACTTT.

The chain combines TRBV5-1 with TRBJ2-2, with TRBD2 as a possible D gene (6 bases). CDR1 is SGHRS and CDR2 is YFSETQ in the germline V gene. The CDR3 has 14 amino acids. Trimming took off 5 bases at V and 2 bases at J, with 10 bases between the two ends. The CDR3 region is CASRGGKNTGELFF. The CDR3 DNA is TGCGCCAGCAGGGGAGGTAAAAACACCGGGGAGCTGTTTTTT.

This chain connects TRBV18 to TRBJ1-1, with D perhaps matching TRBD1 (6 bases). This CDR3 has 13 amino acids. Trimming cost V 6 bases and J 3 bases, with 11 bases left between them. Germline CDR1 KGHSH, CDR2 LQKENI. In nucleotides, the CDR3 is TGTGCCAGCTCCCAGGGGAAGGACACTGAAGCTTTCTTT. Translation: CASSQGKDTEAFF.

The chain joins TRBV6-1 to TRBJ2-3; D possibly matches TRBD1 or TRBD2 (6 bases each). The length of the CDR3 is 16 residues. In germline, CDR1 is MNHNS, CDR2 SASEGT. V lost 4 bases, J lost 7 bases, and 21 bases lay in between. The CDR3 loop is CASSGGGGHFSHTQYF. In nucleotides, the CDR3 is TGTGCCAGCAGTGGGGGTGGGGGGCACTTCAGCCATACGCAGTATTTT.

In DNA form, the CDR3 reads TGCGCCAGCAGCTTGGTGGCTTCGGCTACTAACTATGGCTACACCTTC. Protein sequence: CASSLVASATNYGYTF. The chain is built from TRBV5-1 and TRBJ1-2, with D uncertain. Per the germline V gene, CDR1 is SGHRS and CDR2 is YFSETQ. Trimming took off 0 bases at V and 0 bases at J, with 12 bases between the two ends. The CDR3 is 16 amino acids.

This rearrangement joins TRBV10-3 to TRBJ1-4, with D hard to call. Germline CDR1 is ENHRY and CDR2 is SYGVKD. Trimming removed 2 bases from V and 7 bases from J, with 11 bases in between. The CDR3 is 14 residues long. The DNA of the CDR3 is TGTGCCATCAGTGAGACCGATCGGGGTGAAAAACTGTTTTTT. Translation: CAISETDRGEKLFF.

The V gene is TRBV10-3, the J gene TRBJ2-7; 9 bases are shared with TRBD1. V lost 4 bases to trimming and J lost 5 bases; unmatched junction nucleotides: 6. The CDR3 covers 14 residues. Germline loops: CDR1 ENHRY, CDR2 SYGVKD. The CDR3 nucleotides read TGTGCCATCAGTGCGAACAGGGGGCCCAACGAGCAGTACTTC. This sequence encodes CAISANRGPNEQYF.

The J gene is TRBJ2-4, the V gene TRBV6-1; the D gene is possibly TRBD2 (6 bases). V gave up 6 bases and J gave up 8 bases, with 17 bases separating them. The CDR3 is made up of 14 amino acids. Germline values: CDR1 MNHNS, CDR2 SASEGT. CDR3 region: CASREGLQTDIQYF. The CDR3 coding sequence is TGTGCCAGCAGAGAGGGACTCCAGACGGACATTCAGTACTTC.

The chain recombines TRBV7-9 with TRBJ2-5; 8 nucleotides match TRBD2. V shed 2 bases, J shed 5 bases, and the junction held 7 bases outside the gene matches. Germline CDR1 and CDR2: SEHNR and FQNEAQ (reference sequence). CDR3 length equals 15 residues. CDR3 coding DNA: TGTGCCAGCAGCTTATTCAGCGGGAGAGGGGAGACCCAGTACTTC. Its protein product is CASSLFSGRGETQYF.

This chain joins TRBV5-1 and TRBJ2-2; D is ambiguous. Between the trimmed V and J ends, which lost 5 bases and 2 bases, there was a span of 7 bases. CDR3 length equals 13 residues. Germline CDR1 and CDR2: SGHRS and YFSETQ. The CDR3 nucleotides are TGCGCCAGCAGGGACGGAAACACCGGGGAGCTGTTTTTT. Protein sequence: CASRDGNTGELFF.

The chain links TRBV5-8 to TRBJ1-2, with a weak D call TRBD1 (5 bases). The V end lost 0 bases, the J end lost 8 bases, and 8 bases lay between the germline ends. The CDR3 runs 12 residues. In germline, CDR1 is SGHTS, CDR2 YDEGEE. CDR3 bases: TGTGCCAGCAGCTTGGGAGGGGTCGGCTACACCTTC. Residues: CASSLGGVGYTF.

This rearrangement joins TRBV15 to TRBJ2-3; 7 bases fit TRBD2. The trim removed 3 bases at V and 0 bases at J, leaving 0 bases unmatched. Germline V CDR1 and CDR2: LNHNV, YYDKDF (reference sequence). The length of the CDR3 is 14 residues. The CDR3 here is CATSSSGSTDTQYF. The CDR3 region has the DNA TGTGCCACCAGCAGTAGCGGGAGCACAGATACGCAGTATTTT.